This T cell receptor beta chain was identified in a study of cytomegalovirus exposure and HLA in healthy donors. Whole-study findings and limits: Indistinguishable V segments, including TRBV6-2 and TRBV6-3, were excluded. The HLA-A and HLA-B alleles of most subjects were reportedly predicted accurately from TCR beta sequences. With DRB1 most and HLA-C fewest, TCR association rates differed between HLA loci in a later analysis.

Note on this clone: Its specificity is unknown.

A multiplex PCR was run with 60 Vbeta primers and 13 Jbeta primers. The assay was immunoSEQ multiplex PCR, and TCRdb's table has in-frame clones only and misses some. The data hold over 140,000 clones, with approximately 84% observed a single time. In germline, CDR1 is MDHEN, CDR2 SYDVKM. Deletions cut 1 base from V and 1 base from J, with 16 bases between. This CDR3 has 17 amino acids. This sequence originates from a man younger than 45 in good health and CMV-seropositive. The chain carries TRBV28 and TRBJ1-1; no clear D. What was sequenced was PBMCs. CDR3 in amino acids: CASSLSGLEGKNTEAFF. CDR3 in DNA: TGTGCCAGCAGTTTATCGGGGTTGGAGGGCAAGAACACTGAAGCTTTCTTT. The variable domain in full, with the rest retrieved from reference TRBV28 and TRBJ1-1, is DVKVTQSSRYLVKRTGEKVFLECVQDMDHENMFWYRQDPGLGLRLIYFSYDVKMKEKGDIPEGYSVSREKKERFSLILESASTNQTSMYLCASSLSGLEGKNTEAFFGQGTRLTVV.